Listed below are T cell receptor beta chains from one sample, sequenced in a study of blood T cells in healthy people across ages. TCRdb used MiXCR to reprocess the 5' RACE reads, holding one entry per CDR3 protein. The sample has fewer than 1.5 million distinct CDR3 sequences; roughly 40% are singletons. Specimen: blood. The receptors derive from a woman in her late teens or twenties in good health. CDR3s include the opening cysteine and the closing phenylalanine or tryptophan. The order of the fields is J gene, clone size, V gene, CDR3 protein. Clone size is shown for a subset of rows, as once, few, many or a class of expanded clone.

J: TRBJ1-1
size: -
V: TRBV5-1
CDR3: CASSSIWAAPNTEAFF

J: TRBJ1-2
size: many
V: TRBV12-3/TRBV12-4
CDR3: CASTGGNYGYTF

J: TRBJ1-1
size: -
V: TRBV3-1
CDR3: CASSRGDSRGAFF

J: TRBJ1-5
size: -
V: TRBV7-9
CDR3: CASSLEAYDSNQPQHF

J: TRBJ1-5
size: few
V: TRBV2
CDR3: CASRPGRIFSNQPQHF

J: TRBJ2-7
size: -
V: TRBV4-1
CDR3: CASSRASGRRDEQYF

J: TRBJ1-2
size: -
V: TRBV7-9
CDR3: CASSYAPGAAYGYTF

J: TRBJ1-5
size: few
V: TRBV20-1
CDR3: CSAPRGGGPQHF

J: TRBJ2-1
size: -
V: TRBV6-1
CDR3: CASSVAGGGEQFF

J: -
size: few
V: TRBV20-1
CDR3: CSASGLTHEQYF

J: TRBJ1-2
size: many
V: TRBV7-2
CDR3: CASSPDYGYTF

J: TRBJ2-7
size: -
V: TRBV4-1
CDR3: CASSQPGSYEQYF

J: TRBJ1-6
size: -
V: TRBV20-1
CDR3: CSARVWTDGSPLHF

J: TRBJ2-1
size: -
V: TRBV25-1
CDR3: CASSEYFAGRGGNEQFF

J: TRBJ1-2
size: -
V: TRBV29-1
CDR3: CSVAGTGNGYTF

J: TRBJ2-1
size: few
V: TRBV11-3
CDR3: CASSLGLAGGGNYNEQFF

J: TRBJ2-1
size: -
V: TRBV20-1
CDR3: CSAKYVRGTVNNEQFF

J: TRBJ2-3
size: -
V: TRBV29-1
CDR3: CSVGGTSGSADTQYF

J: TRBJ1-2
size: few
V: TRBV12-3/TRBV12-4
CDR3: CASSPEGGLLGGYTF

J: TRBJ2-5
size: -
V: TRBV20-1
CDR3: CSARDFSGNQETQYF

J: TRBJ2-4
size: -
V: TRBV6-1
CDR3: CASSEAKIAKNIQYF

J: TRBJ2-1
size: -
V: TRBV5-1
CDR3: CASSATSGRAEEGFF

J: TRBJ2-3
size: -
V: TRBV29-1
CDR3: CSALGGAVDTQYF

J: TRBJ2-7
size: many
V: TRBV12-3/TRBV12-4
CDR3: CASSAQSYEQYF

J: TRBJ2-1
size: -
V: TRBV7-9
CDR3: CASSHISGRGGSYNEQFF

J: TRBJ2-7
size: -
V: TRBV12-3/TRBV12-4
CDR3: CASSLRGRGGEQYF

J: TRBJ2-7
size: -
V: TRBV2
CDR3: CAVLKLAGSSYEQYF

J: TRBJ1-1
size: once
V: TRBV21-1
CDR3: CASSKPLNTEAFF

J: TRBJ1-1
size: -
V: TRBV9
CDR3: CASTQEGIGTEAFF

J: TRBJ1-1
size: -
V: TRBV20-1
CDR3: CSAESNTEAFF

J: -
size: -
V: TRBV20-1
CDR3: CSVQREGLSYEQYF

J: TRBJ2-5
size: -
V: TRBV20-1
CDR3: CSARVWDRGRKYQETQYF

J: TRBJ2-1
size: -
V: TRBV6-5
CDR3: CVSSYSIAQGSDEQFF

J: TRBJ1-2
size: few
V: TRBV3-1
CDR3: CASSHRGGDGYTF

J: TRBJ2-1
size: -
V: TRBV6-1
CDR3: CASQRASSYNEQFF

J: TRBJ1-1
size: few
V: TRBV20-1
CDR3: CSAIEQGLGTEAFF

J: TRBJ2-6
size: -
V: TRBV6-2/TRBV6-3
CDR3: CASRAATGSGANVLTF

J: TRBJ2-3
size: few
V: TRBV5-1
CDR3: CASSLVASPADTQYF

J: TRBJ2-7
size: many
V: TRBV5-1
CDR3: CASSLVEGYEQYF